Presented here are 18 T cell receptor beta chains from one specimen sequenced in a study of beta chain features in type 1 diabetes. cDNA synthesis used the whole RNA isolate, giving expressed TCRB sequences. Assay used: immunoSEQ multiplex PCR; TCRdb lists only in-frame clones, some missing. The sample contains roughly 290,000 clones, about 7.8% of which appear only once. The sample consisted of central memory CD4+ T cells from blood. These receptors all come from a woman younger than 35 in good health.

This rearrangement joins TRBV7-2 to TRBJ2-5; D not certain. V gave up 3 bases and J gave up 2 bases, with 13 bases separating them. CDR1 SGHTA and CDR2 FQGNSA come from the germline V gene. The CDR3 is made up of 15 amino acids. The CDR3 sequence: CASSFRPGAQETQYF. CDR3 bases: TGTGCCAGCAGCTTCAGACCCGGTGCACAAGAGACCCAGTACTTC.

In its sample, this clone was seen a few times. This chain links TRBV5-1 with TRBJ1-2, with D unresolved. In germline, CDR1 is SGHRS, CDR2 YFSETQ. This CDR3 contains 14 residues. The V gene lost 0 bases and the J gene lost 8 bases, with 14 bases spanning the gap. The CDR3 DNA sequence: TGCGCCAGCAGCTTGGCCAAGGATGTAGGCGGCTACACCTTC. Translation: CASSLAKDVGGYTF.

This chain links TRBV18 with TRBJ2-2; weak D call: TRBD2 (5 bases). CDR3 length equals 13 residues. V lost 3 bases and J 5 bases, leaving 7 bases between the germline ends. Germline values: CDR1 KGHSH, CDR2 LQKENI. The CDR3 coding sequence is TGTGCCAGCTCACCCGAGCGGACCGGGGAGCTGTTTTTT. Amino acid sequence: CASSPERTGELFF.

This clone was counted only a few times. This chain's CDR3 is CASSRVADEKLFF. The CDR3, as DNA: TGTGCCAGCAGCAGGGTAGCGGATGAAAAACTGTTTTTT. This chain uses TRBV6-5 with TRBJ1-4; TRBD1 is a possible D gene (5 bases). The CDR3 runs 13 residues. The V gene's germline CDR1 is MNHEY and CDR2 SVGAGI. V lost 6 bases and J lost 6, with 11 bases in between.

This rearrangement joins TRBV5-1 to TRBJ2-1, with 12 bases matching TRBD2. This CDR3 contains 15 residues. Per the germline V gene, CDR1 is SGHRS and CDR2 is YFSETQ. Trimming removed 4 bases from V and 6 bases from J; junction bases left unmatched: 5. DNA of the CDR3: TGCGCCAGCAGCGCCAGACTAGCGGGAGTCAATGAGCAGTTCTTC. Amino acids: CASSARLAGVNEQFF. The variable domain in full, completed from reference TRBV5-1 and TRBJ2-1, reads KAGVTQTPRYLIKTRGQQVTLSCSPISGHRSVSWYQQTPGQGLQFLFEYFSETQRNKGNFPGRFSGRQFSNSRSEMNVSTLELGDSALYLCASSARLAGVNEQFFGPGTRLTVL.

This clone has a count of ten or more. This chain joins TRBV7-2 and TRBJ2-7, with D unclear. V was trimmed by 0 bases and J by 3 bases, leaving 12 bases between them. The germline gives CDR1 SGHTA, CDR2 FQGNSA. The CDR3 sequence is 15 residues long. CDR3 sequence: CASSLAYGENYEQYV. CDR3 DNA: TGTGCCAGCAGCTTAGCGTACGGCGAAAACTACGAGCAGTACGTC.

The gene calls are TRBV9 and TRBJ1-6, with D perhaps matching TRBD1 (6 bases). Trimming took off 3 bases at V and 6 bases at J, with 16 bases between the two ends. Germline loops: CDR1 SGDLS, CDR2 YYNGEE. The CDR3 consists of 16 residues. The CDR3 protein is CASSGHTTGFNSPLHF. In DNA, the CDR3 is TGTGCCAGCAGCGGACACACGACAGGTTTTAATTCACCCCTCCACTTT.

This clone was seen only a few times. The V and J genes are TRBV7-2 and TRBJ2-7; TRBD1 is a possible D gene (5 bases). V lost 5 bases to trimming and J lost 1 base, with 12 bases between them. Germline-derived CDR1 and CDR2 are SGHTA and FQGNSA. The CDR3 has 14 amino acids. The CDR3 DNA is TGTGCCAGCAGCCAGAACCAGGGATCCTACGAGCAGTACGTC. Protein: CASSQNQGSYEQYV.

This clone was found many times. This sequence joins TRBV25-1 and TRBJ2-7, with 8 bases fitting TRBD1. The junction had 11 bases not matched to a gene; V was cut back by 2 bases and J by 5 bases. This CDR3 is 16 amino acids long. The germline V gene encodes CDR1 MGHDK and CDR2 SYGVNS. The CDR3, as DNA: TGTGCCAGCAGTGAAAAAGAGGGCAGGGGGCTGAACGAGCAGTACTTC. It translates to CASSEKEGRGLNEQYF.

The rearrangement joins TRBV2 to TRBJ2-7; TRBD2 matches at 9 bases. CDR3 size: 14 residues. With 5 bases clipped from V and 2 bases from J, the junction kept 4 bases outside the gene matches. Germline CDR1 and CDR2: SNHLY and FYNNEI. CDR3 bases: TGTGCCAGCAGTTGGGCTAGCGGGGCCTACGAGCAGTACTTC. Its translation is CASSWASGAYEQYF.

This CDR3 is CASSLDREYNSPLHF. CDR3 DNA sequence: TGTGCCAGCAGCTTGGACAGGGAATATAATTCACCCCTCCACTTT. The rearrangement uses TRBV7-2 and TRBJ1-6, with TRBD1 identical over 8 bases. Germline CDR1 and CDR2: SGHTA and FQGNSA. The V segment lost 3 bases and the J segment 4 bases; nucleotides outside the gene matches: 2. The CDR3 covers 15 residues.

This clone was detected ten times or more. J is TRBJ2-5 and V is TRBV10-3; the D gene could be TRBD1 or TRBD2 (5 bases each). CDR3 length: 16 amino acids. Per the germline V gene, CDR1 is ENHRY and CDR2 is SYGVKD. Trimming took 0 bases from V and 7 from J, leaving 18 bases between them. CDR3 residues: CAISESGTANLGTQYF. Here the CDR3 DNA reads TGTGCCATCAGTGAGTCCGGGACGGCCAATTTGGGGACCCAGTACTTC.

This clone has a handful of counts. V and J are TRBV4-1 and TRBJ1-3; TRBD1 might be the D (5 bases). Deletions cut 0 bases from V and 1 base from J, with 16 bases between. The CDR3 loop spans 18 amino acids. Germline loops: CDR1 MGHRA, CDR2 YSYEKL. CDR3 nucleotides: TGCGCCAGCAGCCAAGATTTCAGGGCAACTCTGTCTGGAAACACCATATATTTT. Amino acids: CASSQDFRATLSGNTIYF.

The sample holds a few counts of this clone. CDR3 DNA sequence: TGCGCCAGCAGCCAAGAAATAGCGGGGGGCGGGGATACGCAGTATTTT. Residues: CASSQEIAGGGDTQYF. The V and J genes are TRBV4-3 and TRBJ2-3; TRBD2 agrees at 10 bases. Germline assignment: CDR1 LGHNA and CDR2 YSLEER. V was pared by 0 bases and J by 6 bases, with 6 bases of the junction left unmatched. CDR3 length equals 16 residues.

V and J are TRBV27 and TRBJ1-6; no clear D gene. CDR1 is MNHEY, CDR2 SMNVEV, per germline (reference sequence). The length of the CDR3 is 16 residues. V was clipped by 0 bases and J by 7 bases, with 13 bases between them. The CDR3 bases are TGTGCCAGCAGTTTATCTAACCGGGTTACCAATTCACCCCTCCACTTT. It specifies CASSLSNRVTNSPLHF.

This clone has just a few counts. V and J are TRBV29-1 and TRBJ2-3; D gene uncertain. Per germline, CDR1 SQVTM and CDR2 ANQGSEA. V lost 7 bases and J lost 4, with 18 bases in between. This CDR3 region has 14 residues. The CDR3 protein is CSAGPFKTADTQYF. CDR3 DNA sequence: TGCAGCGCAGGTCCCTTCAAGACGGCAGATACGCAGTATTTT.

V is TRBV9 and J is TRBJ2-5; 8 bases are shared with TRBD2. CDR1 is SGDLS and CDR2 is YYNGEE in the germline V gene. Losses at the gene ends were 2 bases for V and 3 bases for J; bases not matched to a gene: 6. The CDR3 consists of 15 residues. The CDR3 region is CASSVSGTRKETQYF. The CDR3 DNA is TGTGCCAGCAGCGTGTCCGGGACTAGGAAAGAGACCCAGTACTTC.

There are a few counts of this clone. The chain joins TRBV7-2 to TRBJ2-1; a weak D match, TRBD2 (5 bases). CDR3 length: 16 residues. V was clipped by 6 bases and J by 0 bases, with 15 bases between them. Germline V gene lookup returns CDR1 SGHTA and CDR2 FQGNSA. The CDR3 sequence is CASRKPGRSSYNEQFF. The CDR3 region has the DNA TGTGCCAGCAGAAAACCGGGGAGAAGCTCCTACAATGAGCAGTTCTTC.